This is a list of T cell receptor beta chains from one sample in a study of blood T cells in healthy people across ages. TCRdb independently ran MiXCR on the 5' RACE reads; one entry per CDR3 protein. The sample consists of some 1,500,000 distinct CDR3 sequences, 40% to 45% of them appearing once. The sequenced material came from blood. The receptor source for this set is a woman under 30 in good health. Both conserved end residues are trimmed from each CDR3. Fields, in order: V gene, J gene, CDR3 protein.

TRBV4-1	TRBJ1-2	ASSSIAIGIYGYGYT
TRBV5-6	TRBJ2-7	ASSLLGTGSYEQY
TRBV6-2/TRBV6-3	TRBJ1-2	ASVLQGSYGYT
TRBV20-1	.	SADPGTDYEQY
TRBV3-1	TRBJ1-2	ASRQSATWNYGYT
TRBV6-5	TRBJ1-2	ASSSATAWGGYT
TRBV20-1	TRBJ2-1	SATGLAGARLPF
TRBV29-1	TRBJ1-5	SVRQGADQPQH
TRBV5-1	TRBJ2-7	ASSFPGEGTRLYEQY
TRBV7-9	TRBJ1-4	ATTAEKLF
TRBV4-1	TRBJ1-5	ASSQARGSGQPQH
TRBV20-1	TRBJ2-1	SAIQQGRSYNEQF
TRBV20-1	TRBJ2-1	SARDFGGRGDEQF
TRBV2	TRBJ1-5	ASSGRSGRNQPQH
TRBV15	TRBJ2-1	ATSGSGGNEQF
TRBV2	TRBJ2-7	ASTSNGGYEQY
TRBV18	TRBJ1-2	ASSPSHGTGVGDT
TRBV6-5	TRBJ2-2	ASSKDSPTTGELF
TRBV15	TRBJ1-2	ATSRERGPYYGYT
TRBV6-2/TRBV6-3	.	ASNPQGVFYEQY
TRBV2	TRBJ2-1	ASSELAYNEQF
TRBV7-2	TRBJ2-4	ASSLVSIGLAGNIQY
TRBV6-5	TRBJ2-1	ASSPRAPGPNEQF
TRBV27	TRBJ2-1	ASSFGTPYNEQF
TRBV30	TRBJ1-1	AWSKFMNTEAF
TRBV27	TRBJ2-7	ASSLSRPYEQY
TRBV3-1	TRBJ2-2	ASSQDARSPTGELF
TRBV12-3/TRBV12-4	TRBJ2-5	ASRQLAGGLLETQY
TRBV6-2/TRBV6-3	TRBJ1-1	AAQGSWTEAF
TRBV7-9	TRBJ1-5	ASSLVKGGGSNQPQH
TRBV6-5	TRBJ2-2	ASSYLSEPRELF